A selection of T cell receptor beta chains follows, all from one sample in a study of blood T cell repertoires in COVID-19. Measured with immunoSEQ multiplex PCR; TCRdb has only the in-frame clones, and not every one. The repertoire includes around 450,000 clones, roughly 87% of them detected once, and 0.7% sits in the top ten. What was sequenced was PBMCs or T cells enriched from blood (not recorded which). The receptors here all came from a woman between 18 and 29 years old who had recovered from COVID-19. The CDR3 runs from the conserved cysteine through the conserved F or W. Fields, in order: CDR3 protein, CDR3 DNA, clone size, D gene, V gene, J gene. D genes are given only for firm matches. The listing skips clone size in some rows; elsewhere it reads once, few, many or a size class.

CASSLDVAGVSNEQFF	TGTGCCAGCAGCTTGGATGTAGCGGGGGTTTCAAATGAGCAGTTCTTC	-	TRBD2	TRBV5-5	TRBJ2-1
CASSPDRNYGYTF	TGTGCCAGCAGCCCGGACAGGAACTATGGCTACACCTTC	-	TRBD1	TRBV11-2	TRBJ1-2
CASSIGGGNYGYTF	TGTGCCAGTAGTATAGGAGGCGGCAACTATGGCTACACCTTC	-	-	TRBV19	TRBJ1-2
CASSHPLGPEYF	TGCGCCAGCAGCCACCCACTAGGACCGGAGTATTTT	-	-	TRBV4-1	TRBJ2-3
CAWSASDRKETQYF	TGTGCCTGGAGTGCCTCGGACAGGAAAGAGACCCAGTACTTC	-	TRBD1	TRBV30	TRBJ2-5
CASSVAYRGTEAFF	TGTGCCAGCAGCGTAGCGTACAGGGGCACTGAAGCTTTCTTT	-	TRBD1	TRBV9	TRBJ1-1
CASSQETGNNEQFF	TGTGCCAGCAGCCAAGAAACAGGGAATAATGAGCAGTTCTTC	-	-	TRBV3-1/TRBV3-2	TRBJ2-1
CASSFTSGGGDTQYF	TGTGCCAGCAGCTTCACTAGCGGGGGAGGAGATACGCAGTATTTT	-	TRBD2	TRBV5-6	TRBJ2-3
CASSLQMDSEAFF	TGTGCCAGCAGCTTACAGATGGACAGTGAAGCTTTCTTT	-	-	TRBV11-2	TRBJ1-1
CASSFPKLSYNEQFF	TGTGCCAGCAGCTTTCCCAAGCTGAGCTACAATGAGCAGTTCTTC	-	-	TRBV7-8	TRBJ2-1
CAIEDRESDYGYTF	TGCGCCATCGAAGACAGGGAGAGTGACTATGGCTACACCTTC	-	TRBD1	TRBV5-1	TRBJ1-2
CASSRGGVRTGELFF	TGTGCCAGCAGCAGAGGAGGGGTACGGACCGGGGAGCTGTTTTTT	-	-	TRBV3-1/TRBV3-2	TRBJ2-2
CASSRQFRDRGNTIYF	TGCGCCAGCAGCAGACAATTCCGGGACAGGGGAAACACCATATATTTT	-	TRBD1	TRBV4-1	TRBJ1-3
CASSIIANYGYTF	TGTGCCAGCAGTATAATAGCTAACTATGGCTACACCTTC	-	-	TRBV2	TRBJ1-2
CATSAASADGPGLGYTF	TGTGCCACCAGCGCCGCCTCAGCCGACGGCCCAGGTCTAGGCTACACCTTC	-	-	TRBV24-1	TRBJ1-2
CSVPGDGYTF	TGCAGCGTTCCCGGGGATGGCTACACCTTC	-	-	TRBV29-1	TRBJ1-2
CASSFAPDSNQPQHF	TGTGCCAGCAGCTTCGCGCCTGATAGCAATCAGCCCCAGCATTTT	-	-	TRBV7-2	TRBJ1-5
CASSRPGNTEAFF	TGTGCCAGCAGCCGCCCAGGGAACACTGAAGCTTTCTTT	-	-	TRBV3-1/TRBV3-2	TRBJ1-1
CASSAGLLNSPLHF	TGTGCCAGCAGCGCAGGGCTACTTAATTCACCCCTCCACTTT	-	-	TRBV2	TRBJ1-6
CASSQSQGDNSPLHF	TGTGCCAGCTCCCAAAGTCAGGGTGACAATTCACCCCTCCACTTT	-	-	TRBV18	TRBJ1-6
CSVGQAEIGEQYF	TGCAGCGTGGGACAGGCCGAAATCGGCGAGCAGTACTTC	-	TRBD1	TRBV29-1	TRBJ2-7
CASSPGGAINIQYF	TGCGCCAGCAGCCCGGGCGGGGCCATAAACATTCAGTACTTC	-	-	TRBV5-1	TRBJ2-4
CASTPGGGGGDTQYF	TGTGCCAGCACCCCAGGAGGGGGGGGCGGCGATACGCAGTATTTT	-	-	TRBV6-5	TRBJ2-3
CASSYGTGWDTQYF	TGCGCCAGCAGCTACGGGACAGGGTGGGATACGCAGTATTTT	-	TRBD1	TRBV5-1	TRBJ2-3
CASSSGQPNTEAFF	TGTGCCAGCAGCTCGGGACAACCGAACACTGAAGCTTTCTTT	once	-	TRBV13	TRBJ1-1
CATSREGARLMAFF	TGTGCCACCAGCAGAGAGGGGGCGAGGTTAATGGCTTTCTTT	-	-	TRBV15	TRBJ1-1
CASSSLGLSQETQYF	TGCGCCAGCAGCTCTCTGGGACTGTCCCAAGAGACCCAGTACTTC	-	-	TRBV5-1	TRBJ2-5
CASSLTSQASEQFF	TGCGCCAGCAGCTTAACTTCCCAGGCAAGTGAGCAGTTCTTC	-	-	TRBV5-1	TRBJ2-1
CSVDRGESNQPQHF	TGCAGCGTGGACAGGGGGGAGAGCAATCAGCCCCAGCATTTT	-	TRBD1	TRBV29-1	TRBJ1-5
CASSPLWGGTDTQYF	TGTGCCAGCAGCCCACTATGGGGAGGCACAGATACGCAGTATTTT	-	-	TRBV7-9	TRBJ2-3
CASTLGRGWNEQFF	TGTGCCAGCACCCTAGGGAGGGGATGGAATGAGCAGTTCTTC	-	TRBD2	TRBV6-5	TRBJ2-1